This T cell receptor beta chain was found in a study of blood T cells in healthy people across ages. The length of the CDR3 is 14 residues. Germline CDR1 reads MNHEY; CDR2 reads SMNVEV (reference sequence). Trimming pared 6 bases from V and 0 bases from J, leaving 9 bases between. Alongside a J-beta primer mix, a sample-barcoded 5' primer served in a second PCR lasting about 6 to 12 cycles. TCRdb re-called the 5' RACE reads through MiXCR, storing one row per CDR3 protein. The sample carries some 640,000 distinct CDR3 sequences, more than 40% recorded once. This clonotype showed up just a few times. This TCR came from a woman aged 55-70 years in good health. The chain carries TRBV27 and TRBJ2-1, with D perhaps matching TRBD2 (6 bases). Specimen: blood. The DNA of the CDR3 is TGTGCCAGCAGGCCGGGACTCTCCTACAATGAGCAGTTCTTC. Translation: CASRPGLSYNEQFF.